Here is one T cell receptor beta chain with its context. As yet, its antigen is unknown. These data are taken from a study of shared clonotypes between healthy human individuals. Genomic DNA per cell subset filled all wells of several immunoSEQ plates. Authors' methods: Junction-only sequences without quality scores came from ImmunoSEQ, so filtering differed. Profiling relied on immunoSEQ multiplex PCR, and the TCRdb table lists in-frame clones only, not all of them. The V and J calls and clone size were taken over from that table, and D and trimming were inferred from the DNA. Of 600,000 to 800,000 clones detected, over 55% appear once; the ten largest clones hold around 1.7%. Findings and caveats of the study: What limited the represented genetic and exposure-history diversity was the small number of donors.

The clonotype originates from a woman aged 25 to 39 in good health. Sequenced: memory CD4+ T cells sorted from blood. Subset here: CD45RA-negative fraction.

The CDR3 nucleotides read TGTGCCAGCAGTGGACAGGGTAGTCAGCCCCAGCATTTT. This translates into CASSGQGSQPQHF. This chain connects TRBV28 to TRBJ1-5; 8 bases fit TRBD1. Germline CDR1 reads MDHEN; CDR2 reads SYDVKM. The CDR3 spans 13 residues. The V and J ends lost 5 bases and 6 bases, in that order; junction bases with no gene match: 3.